Each of the 5 T cell receptor beta chains below was sequenced from the same sample in a study of cytomegalovirus exposure and HLA in healthy donors. PCR amplification relied on 60 Vbeta primers (plus 13 Jbeta primers). Some clones are missing from TCRdb's copy, which holds only in-frame ones; the method was immunoSEQ multiplex PCR. The data hold approximately 130,000 clones, with 70% to 80% observed a single time. The specimen was PBMCs. The receptors derive from a woman in her fifties or sixties in good health and CMV-seronegative.

The chain's CDR3 is CASRHQGSKNIQYF. CDR3 bases: TGTGCCAGCAGACATCAGGGATCCAAAAACATTCAGTACTTC. This chain joins TRBV6-5 and TRBJ2-4; tentatively, D is TRBD1 (5 bases). V dropped 6 bases and J dropped 2 bases, with 11 bases sitting between them. The CDR3 length is 14 residues. From germline, CDR1 is MNHEY and CDR2 SVGAGI.

This clone was recorded only once. The gene calls are TRBV4-1 and TRBJ1-5, with D possibly matching TRBD1 (6 bases). The V gene lost 3 bases and the J gene lost 4 bases, with 13 bases spanning the gap. CDR1 and CDR2 from the germline V gene are MGHRA and YSYEKL. The CDR3 length is 15 residues. Written as DNA, the CDR3 is TGCGCCAGCAGCCAGGGGGGGCTTCTAAATCAGCCCCAGCATTTT. As protein: CASSQGGLLNQPQHF.

In its sample, this clone was seen a few times. The chain couples TRBV2 to TRBJ1-2; TRBD1 agrees at 8 bases. The CDR3 spans 13 residues. The germline V gene encodes CDR1 SNHLY and CDR2 FYNNEI. V lost 4 bases to trimming and J lost 4 bases; unmatched junction nucleotides: 2. The CDR3 loop reads CASSVTGAYGYTF. The CDR3 DNA follows: TGTGCCAGCAGTGTGACAGGGGCCTATGGCTACACCTTC.

The chain recombines TRBV6-5 with TRBJ1-1; TRBD1 aligns across 7 bases. Germline assignment: CDR1 MNHEY and CDR2 SVGAGI. Unmatched junction bases numbered 7, after V lost 1 base and J lost 8 bases. The CDR3 is made up of 14 amino acids. CDR3 coding DNA: TGTGCCAGCAGTTACTTAGGGGGCGCATCAGAAGCTTTCTTT. Translated: CASSYLGGASEAFF.

This sequence joins TRBV28 and TRBJ2-1; 9 bases map to TRBD2. Germline V gene data show CDR1 as MDHEN and CDR2 as SYDVKM. After removal of 4 bases from V and 8 bases from J, the junction contained 9 bases not matched to a gene. The CDR3 totals 15 residues. The CDR3 is CASSSAGGPYDEQFF. In DNA, the CDR3 is TGTGCCAGCAGTTCGGCGGGAGGGCCTTACGATGAGCAGTTCTTC.